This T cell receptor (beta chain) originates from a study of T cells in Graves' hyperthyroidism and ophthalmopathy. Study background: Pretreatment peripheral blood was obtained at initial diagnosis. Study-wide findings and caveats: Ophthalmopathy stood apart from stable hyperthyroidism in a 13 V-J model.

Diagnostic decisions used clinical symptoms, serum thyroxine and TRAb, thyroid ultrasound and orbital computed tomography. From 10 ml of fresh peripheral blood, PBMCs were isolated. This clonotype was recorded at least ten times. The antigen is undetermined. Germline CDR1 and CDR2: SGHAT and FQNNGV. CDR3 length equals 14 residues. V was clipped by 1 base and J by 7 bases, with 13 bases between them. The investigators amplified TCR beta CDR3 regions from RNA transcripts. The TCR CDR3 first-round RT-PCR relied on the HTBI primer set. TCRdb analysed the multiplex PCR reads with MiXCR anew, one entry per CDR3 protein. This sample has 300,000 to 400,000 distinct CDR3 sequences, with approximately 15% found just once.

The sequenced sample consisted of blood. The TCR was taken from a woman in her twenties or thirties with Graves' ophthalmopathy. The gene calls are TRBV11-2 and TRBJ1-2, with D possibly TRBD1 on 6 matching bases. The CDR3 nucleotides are TGTGCCAGCAGCTTAGTCGGGGGGCTGGCTGGCTACACCTTC. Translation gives CASSLVGGLAGYTF.